This TCR beta chain is from a study of CD8 T cells in Susac syndrome. In its sample, this clonotype was seen once. An input of roughly 0.45 to 1 ug of RNA was subjected to reverse transcription using random hexamers. One entry per CDR3 protein, called by TCRdb with MiXCR from the immunoSEQ multiplex PCR reads. Here the sample spans roughly 150,000 distinct CDR3 sequences, 80% to 95% being singletons. CDR3 size: 12 residues. The germline CDR1 and CDR2 sequences are DFQATT and SNEGSKA (reference sequence). Trimming took 6 bases from V and 4 from J, leaving 10 bases between them. The rearrangement links TRBV20-1 to TRBJ2-1, with D unclear. The receptor comes from a human donor in good health. The sequencing input was CD4+ T cells from PBMCs. The DNA of the CDR3 is TGCAGTGCGGAAGGGTCTTACAATGAGCAGTTCTTC. Amino acids: CSAEGSYNEQFF.